This T cell receptor (beta chain) is from a study of PD-1 blockade in classical Hodgkin lymphoma. Method: immunoSEQ multiplex PCR; TCRdb's copy keeps in-frame clones and lacks some. The sample lists roughly 31,000 clones, just over 70% occurring once. Germline CDR1 SGHDN, CDR2 FVKESK. This CDR3 is built from 12 residues. Trimming shortened V by 4 bases and J by 8 bases, and 11 bases separated the two germline ends. Study-wide points: The study found that TCR diversity rose significantly by C4D1 in CD4+ but not CD8+ cells.

All patients experienced relapse after autologous stem cell transplantation, and brentuximab vedotin exposure was variable. Turning to this clone: No antigen is known for it.

The receptor was derived from a human donor with classical Hodgkin lymphoma. This specimen consisted of peripheral blood mononuclear cells (PBMCs), obtained before the second cycle of nivolumab. The chain links TRBV14 to TRBJ1-1, with no clear D. The CDR3, as DNA: TGTGCCAGCAGCCGCTCGGGGAACGAAGCTTTCTTT. As protein: CASSRSGNEAFF.